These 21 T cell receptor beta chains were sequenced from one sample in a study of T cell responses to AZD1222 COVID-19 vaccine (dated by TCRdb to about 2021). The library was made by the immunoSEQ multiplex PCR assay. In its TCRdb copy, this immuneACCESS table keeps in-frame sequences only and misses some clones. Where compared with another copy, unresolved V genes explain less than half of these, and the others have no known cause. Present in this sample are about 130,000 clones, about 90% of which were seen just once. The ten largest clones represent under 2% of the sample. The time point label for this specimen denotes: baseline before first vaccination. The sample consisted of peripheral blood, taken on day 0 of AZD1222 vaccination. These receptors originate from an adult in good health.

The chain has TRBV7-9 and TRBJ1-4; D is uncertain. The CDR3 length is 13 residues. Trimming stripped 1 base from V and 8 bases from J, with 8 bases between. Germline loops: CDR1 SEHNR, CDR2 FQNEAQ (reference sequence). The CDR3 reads CASSLGVGEKLFF. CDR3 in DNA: TGTGCCAGCAGCTTAGGGGTGGGGGAAAAACTGTTTTTT.

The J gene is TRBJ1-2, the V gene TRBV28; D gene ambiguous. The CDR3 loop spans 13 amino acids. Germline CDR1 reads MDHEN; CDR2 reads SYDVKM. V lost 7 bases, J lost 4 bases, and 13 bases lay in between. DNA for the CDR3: TGTGCCAGCAAACGAGGGAGCGGCTATGGCTACACCTTC. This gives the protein CASKRGSGYGYTF.

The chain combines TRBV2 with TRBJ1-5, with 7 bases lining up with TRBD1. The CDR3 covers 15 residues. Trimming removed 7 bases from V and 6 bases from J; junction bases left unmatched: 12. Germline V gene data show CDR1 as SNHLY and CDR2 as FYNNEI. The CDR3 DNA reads TGTGCCAGCAAGGAAGACAGGGTCCTTTCTCAGCCCCAGCATTTT. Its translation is CASKEDRVLSQPQHF.

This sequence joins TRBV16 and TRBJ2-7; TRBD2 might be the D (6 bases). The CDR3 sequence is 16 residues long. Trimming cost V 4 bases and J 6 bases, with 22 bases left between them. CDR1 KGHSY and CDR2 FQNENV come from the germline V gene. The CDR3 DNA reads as TGTGCCAGCAGCCTTACTGTGGCAGGGAGGTCTGGCGAGCAGTACTTC. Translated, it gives CASSLTVAGRSGEQYF.

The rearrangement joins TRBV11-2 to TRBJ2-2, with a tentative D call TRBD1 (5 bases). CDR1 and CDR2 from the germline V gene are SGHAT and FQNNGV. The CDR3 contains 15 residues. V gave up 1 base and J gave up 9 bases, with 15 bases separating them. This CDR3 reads CASSLGNRPDRELFF. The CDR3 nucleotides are TGTGCCAGCAGCTTAGGGAACAGGCCGGACCGGGAGCTGTTTTTT.

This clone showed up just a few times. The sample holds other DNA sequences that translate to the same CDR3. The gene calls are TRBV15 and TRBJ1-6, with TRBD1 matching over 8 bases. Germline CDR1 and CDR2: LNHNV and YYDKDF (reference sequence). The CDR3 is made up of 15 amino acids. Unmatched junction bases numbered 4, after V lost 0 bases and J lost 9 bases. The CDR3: CATSRDGQGGSPLHF. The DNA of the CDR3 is TGTGCCACCAGCAGAGATGGACAGGGTGGTTCACCCCTCCACTTT.

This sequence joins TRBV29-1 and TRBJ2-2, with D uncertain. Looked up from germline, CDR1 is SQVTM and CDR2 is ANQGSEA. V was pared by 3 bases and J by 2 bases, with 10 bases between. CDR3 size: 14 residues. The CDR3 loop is CSVELAGNTGELFF. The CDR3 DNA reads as TGCAGCGTTGAGTTAGCTGGCAACACCGGGGAGCTGTTTTTT.

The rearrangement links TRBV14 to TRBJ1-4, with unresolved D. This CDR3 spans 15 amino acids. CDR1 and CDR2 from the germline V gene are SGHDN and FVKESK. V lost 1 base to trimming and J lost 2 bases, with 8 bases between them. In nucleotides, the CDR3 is TGTGCCAGCAGCCAAGTCGGAAAGACTAATGAAAAACTGTTTTTT. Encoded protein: CASSQVGKTNEKLFF.

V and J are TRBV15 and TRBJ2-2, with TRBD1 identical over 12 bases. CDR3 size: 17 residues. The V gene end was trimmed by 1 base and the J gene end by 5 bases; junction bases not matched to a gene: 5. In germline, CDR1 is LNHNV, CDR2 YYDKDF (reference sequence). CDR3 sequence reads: CATSRAGQGAPTGELFF. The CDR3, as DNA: TGTGCCACCAGCAGAGCGGGACAGGGGGCCCCAACCGGGGAGCTGTTTTTT.

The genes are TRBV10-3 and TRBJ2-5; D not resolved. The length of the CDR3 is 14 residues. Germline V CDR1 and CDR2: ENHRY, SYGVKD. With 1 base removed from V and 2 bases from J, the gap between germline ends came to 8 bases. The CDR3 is CAISEYRAQETQYF. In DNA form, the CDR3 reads TGTGCCATCAGTGAGTATAGAGCTCAAGAGACCCAGTACTTC.

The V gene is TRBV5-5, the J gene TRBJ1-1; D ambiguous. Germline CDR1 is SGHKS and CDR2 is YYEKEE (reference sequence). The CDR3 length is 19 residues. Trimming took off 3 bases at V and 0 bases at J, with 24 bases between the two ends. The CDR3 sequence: CASSYRDRESLIMNTEAFF. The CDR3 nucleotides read TGTGCCAGCAGCTATAGAGATAGGGAGAGCCTTATTATGAACACTGAAGCTTTCTTT. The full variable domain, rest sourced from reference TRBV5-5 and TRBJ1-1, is DAGVTQSPTHLIKTRGQQVTLRCSPISGHKSVSWYQQVLGQGPQFIFQYYEKEERGRGNFPDRFSARQFPNYSSELNVNALLLGDSALYLCASSYRDRESLIMNTEAFFGQGTRLTVV.

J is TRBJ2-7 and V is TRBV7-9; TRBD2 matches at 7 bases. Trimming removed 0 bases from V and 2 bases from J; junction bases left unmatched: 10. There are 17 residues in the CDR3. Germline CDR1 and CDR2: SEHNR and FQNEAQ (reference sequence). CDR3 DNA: TGTGCCAGCAGCTTAGCGCGCGGGGGAACTAATCCCTACGAGCAGTACTTC. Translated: CASSLARGGTNPYEQYF. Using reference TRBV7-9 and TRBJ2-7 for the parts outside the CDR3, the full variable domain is DTGVSQNPRHKITKRGQNVTFRCDPISEHNRLYWYRQTLGQGPEFLTYFQNEAQLEKSRLLSDRFSAERPKGSFSTLEIQRTEQGDSAMYLCASSLARGGTNPYEQYFGPGTRLTVT.

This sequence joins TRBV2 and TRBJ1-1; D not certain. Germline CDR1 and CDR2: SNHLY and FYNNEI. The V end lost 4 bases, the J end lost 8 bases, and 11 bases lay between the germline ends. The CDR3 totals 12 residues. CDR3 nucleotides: TGTGCCAGCAGTGTTCAGGTGGGGGAAGCTTTCTTT. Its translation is CASSVQVGEAFF.

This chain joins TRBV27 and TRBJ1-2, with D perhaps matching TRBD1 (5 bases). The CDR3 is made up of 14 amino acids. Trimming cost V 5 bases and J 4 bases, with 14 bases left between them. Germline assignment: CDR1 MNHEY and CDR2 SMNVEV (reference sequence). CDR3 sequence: CASSILGGGYGYTF. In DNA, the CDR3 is TGTGCCAGCAGTATCCTTGGGGGAGGCTATGGCTACACCTTC.

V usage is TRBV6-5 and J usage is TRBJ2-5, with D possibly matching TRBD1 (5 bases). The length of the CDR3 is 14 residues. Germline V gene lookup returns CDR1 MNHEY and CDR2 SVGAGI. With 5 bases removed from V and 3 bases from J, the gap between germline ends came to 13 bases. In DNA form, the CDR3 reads TGTGCCAGCAGTCCGTGGGGCGCCAAAGAGACCCAGTACTTC. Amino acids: CASSPWGAKETQYF.

In DNA form, the CDR3 reads TGCAGCGTTGGGACAGGGCGGGGCACTGAAGCTTTCTTT. It encodes CSVGTGRGTEAFF. This chain connects TRBV29-1 to TRBJ1-1; 8 bases are shared with TRBD1. Per the germline V gene, CDR1 is SQVTM and CDR2 is ANQGSEA. V lost 4 bases and J lost 4; bases outside the gene matches: 5. The CDR3 length is 13 residues.

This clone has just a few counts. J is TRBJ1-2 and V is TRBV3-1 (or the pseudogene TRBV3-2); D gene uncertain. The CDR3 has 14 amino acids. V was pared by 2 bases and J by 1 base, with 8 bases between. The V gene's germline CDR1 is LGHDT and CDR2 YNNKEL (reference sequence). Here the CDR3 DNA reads TGTGCCAGCAGCCAATACCAGAGTAACTATGGCTACACCTTC. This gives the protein CASSQYQSNYGYTF.

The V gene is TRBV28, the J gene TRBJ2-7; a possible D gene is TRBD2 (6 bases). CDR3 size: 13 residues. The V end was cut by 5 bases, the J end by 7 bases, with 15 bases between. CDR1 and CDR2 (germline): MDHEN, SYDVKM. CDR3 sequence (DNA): TGTGCCAGCAGTGATATACTAGCTCGGGAGCAGTACTTC. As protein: CASSDILAREQYF.

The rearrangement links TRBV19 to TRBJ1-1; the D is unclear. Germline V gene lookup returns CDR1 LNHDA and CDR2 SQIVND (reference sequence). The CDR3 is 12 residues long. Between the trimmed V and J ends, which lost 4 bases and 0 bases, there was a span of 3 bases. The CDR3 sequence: CASSKVNTEAFF. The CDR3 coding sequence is TGTGCCAGTAGTAAAGTGAACACTGAAGCTTTCTTT.

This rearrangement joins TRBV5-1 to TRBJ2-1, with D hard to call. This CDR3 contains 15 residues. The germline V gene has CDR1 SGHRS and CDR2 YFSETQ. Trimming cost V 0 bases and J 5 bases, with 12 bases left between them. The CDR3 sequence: CASSLDAPGNNEQFF. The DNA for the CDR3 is TGCGCCAGCAGCTTGGATGCCCCGGGTAACAATGAGCAGTTCTTC.

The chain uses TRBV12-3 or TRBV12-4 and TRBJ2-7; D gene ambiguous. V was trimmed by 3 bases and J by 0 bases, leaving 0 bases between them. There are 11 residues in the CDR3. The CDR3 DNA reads TGTGCCAGCAGTTTCTCCTACGAGCAGTACTTC. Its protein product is CASSFSYEQYF.